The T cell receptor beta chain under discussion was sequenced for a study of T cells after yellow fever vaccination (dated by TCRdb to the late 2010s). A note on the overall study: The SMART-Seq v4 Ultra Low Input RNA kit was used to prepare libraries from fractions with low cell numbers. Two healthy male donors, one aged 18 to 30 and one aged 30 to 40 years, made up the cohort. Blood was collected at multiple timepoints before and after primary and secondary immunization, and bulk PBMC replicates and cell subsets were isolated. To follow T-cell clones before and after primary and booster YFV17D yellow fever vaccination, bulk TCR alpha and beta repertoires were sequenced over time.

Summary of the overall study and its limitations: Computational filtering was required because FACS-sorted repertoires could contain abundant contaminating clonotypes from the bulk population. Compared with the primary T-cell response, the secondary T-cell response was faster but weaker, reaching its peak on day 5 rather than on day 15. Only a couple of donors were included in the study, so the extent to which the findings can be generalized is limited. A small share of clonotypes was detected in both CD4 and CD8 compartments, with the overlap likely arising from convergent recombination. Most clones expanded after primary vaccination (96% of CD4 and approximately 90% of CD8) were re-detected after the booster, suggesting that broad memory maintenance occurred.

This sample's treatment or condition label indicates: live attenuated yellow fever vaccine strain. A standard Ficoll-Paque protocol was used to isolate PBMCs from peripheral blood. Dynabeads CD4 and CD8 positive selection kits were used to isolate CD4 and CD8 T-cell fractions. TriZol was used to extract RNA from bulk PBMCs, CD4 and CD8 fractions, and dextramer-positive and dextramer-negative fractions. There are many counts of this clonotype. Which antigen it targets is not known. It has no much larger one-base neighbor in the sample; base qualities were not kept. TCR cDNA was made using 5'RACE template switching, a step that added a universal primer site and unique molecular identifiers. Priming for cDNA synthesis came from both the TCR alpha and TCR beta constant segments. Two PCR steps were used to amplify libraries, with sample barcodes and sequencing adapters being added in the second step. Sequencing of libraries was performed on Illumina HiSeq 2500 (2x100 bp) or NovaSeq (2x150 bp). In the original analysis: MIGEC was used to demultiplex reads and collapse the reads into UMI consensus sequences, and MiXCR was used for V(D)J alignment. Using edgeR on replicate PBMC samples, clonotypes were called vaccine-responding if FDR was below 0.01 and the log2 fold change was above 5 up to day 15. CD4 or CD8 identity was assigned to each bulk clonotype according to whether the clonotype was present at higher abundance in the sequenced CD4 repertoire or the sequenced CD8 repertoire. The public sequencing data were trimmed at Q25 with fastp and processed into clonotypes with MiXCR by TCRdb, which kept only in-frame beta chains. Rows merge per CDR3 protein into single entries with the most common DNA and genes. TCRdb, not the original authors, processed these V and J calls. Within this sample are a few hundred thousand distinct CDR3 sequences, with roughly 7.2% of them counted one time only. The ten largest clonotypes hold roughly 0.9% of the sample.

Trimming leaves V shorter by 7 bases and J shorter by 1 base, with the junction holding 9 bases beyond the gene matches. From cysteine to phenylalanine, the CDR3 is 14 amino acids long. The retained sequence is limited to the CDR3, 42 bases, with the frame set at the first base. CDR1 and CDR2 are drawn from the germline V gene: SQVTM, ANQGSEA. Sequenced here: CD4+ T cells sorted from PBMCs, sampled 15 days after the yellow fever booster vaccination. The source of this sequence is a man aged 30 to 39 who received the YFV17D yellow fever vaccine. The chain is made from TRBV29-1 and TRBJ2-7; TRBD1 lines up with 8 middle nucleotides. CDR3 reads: CSASDRDRSYEQYF. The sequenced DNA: TGCAGCGCCTCTGACCGGGACAGGTCCTACGAGCAGTACTTC.